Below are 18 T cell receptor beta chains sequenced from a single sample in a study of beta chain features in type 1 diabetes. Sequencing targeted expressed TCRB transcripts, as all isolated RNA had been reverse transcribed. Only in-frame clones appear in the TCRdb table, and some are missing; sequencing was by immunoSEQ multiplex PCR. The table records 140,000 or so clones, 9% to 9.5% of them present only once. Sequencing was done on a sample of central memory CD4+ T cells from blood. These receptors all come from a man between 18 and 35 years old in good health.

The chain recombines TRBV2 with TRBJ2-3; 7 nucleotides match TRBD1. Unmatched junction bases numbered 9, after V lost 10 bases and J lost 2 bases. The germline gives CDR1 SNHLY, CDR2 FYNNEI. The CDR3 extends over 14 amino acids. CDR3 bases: TGTGCCACCCGACAGGGCACGAACACAGATACGCAGTATTTT. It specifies CATRQGTNTDTQYF.

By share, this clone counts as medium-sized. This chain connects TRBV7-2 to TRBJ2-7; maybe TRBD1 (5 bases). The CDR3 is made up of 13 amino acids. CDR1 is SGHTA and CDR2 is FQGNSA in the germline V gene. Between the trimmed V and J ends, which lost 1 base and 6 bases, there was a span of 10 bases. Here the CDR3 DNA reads TGTGCCAGCAGCTTAGTACAGGCCCGCGAGCAGTACTTC. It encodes CASSLVQAREQYF.

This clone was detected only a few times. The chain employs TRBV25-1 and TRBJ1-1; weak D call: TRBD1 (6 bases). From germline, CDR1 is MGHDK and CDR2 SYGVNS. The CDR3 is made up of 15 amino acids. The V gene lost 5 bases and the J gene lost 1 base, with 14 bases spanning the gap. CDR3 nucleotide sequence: TGTGCCAGCAGTCCCTCGGACAGACAGAACACTGAAGCTTTCTTT. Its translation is CASSPSDRQNTEAFF.

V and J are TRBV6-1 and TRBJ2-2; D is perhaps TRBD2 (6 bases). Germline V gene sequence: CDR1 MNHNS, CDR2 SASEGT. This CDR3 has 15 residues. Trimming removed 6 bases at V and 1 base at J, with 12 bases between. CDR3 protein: CASRDFSGNTGELFF. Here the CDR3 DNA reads TGTGCCAGCAGGGATTTTAGCGGGAACACCGGGGAGCTGTTTTTT.

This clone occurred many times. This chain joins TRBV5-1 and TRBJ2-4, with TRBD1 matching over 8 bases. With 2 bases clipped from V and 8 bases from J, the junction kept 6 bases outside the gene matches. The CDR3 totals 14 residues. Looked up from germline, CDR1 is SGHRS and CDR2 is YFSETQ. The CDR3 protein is CASSFGQGEDIQYF. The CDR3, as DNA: TGCGCCAGCAGCTTCGGACAGGGCGAGGACATTCAGTACTTC.

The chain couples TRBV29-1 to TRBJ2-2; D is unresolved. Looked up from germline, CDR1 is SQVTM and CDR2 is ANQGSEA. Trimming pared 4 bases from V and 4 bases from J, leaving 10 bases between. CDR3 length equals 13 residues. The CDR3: CSVGVQATGELFF. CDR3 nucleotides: TGCAGCGTTGGAGTGCAGGCCACCGGGGAGCTGTTTTTT.

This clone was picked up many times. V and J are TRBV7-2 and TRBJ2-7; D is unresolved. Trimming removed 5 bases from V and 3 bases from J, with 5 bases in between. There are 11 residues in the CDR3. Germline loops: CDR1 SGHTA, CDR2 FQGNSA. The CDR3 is CASSPHYEQYF. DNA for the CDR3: TGTGCCAGCAGCCCCCACTACGAGCAGTACTTC.

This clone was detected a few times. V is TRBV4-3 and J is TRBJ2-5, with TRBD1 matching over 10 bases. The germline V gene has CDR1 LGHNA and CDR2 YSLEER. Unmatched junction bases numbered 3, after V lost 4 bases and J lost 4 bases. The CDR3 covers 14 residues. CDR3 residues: CASSLDRGRETQYF. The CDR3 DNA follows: TGCGCCAGCAGCCTAGACAGGGGGCGAGAGACCCAGTACTTC.

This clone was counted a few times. CDR3 sequence reads: CASSYGTAAGNTIYF. The DNA of the CDR3 is TGTGCCAGCAGCTATGGGACAGCGGCTGGAAACACCATATATTTT. This chain links TRBV5-4 with TRBJ1-3; 7 bases are shared with TRBD1. CDR1 and CDR2 from the germline V gene are SGHNT and YYREEE (reference sequence). Unmatched junction bases numbered 5, after V lost 3 bases and J lost 2 bases. CDR3 size: 15 residues.

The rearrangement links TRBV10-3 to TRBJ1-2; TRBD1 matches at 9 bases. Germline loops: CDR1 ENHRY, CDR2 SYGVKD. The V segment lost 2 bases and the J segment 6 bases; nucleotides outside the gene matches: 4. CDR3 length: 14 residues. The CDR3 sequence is CAISEGQGTHGYTF. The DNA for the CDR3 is TGTGCCATCAGTGAGGGACAGGGGACCCATGGCTACACCTTC.

The CDR3 here is CASSLWAGLDIYEQYF. For the CDR3, the DNA is TGTGCCAGCAGCCTTTGGGCGGGGTTAGATATCTACGAGCAGTACTTC. The J gene is TRBJ2-7, the V gene TRBV21-1; the table's D call TRBD2 went unverified against the DNA. TRBV21-1 is a documented pseudogene. The CDR3 totals 16 residues.

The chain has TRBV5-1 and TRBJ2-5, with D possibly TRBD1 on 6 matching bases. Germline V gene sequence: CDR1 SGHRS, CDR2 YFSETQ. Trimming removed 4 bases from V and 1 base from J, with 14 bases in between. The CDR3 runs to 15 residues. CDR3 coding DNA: TGCGCCAGCAGCCGTACAGGGAATCTCCAAGAGACCCAGTACTTC. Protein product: CASSRTGNLQETQYF.

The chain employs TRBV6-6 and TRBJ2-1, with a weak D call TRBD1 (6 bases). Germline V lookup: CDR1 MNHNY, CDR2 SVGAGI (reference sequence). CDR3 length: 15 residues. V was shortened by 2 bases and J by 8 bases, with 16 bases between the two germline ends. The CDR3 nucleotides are TGTGCCAGCAGTTACATAGCCGCACAGGGATATGAGCAGTTCTTC. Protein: CASSYIAAQGYEQFF.

CDR3 protein: CASSYRAGAGELFF. Here the CDR3 DNA reads TGTGCCAGCAGTTACCGGGCAGGGGCCGGGGAGCTGTTTTTT. The chain uses TRBV6-5 and TRBJ2-2, with D possibly TRBD1 on 6 matching bases. Trimming stripped 2 bases from V and 6 bases from J, with 10 bases between. CDR3 length equals 14 residues. Per germline, CDR1 MNHEY and CDR2 SVGAGI.

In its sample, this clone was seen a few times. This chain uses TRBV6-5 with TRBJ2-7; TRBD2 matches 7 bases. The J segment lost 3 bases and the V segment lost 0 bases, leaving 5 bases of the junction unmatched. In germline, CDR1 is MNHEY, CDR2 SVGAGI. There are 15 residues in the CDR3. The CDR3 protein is CASSYSGTTIYEQYF. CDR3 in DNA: TGTGCCAGCAGTTACTCCGGGACTACCATCTACGAGCAGTACTTC.

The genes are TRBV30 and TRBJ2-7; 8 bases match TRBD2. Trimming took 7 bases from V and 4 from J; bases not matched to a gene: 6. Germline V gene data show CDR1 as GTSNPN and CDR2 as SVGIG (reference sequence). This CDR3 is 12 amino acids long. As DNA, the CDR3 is TGTGCCTTCGGGGGGGGTCGATACGAGCAGTACTTC. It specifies CAFGGGRYEQYF.

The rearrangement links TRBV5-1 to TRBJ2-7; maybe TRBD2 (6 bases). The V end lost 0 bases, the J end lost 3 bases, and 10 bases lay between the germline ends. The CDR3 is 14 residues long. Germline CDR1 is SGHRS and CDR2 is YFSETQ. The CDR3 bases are TGCGCCAGCAGCTTGGACAATAGCGGCTACGAGCAGTACTTC. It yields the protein CASSLDNSGYEQYF.

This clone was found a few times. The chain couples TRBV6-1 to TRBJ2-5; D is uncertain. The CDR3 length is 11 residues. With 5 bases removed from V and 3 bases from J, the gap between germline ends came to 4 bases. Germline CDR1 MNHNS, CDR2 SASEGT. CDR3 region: CASSREETQYF. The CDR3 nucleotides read TGTGCCAGCAGTAGAGAAGAGACCCAGTACTTC.